Shown below are 3 T cell receptor beta chains from a single sample sequenced in a study of blood T cells in healthy people across ages. A second PCR, run for about 6 to 11 cycles, used a sample-barcoded 5' primer plus a J-beta primer mix. MiXCR, applied by TCRdb to the 5' RACE reads, yields one record per CDR3 protein. The sample includes around 2 million distinct CDR3 sequences, 35% to 50% of them seen just once. The material sequenced was blood. The receptors originated from a human donor in good health.

On this clonotype itself: One end of the junction is discordant with germline, which a read error may explain. The V call is TRBV5-1, the J call TRBJ2-7, with a tentative D call TRBD1 (5 bases). There are 14 residues in the CDR3. Germline values: CDR1 SGHRS, CDR2 YFSETQ. The CDR3 protein is CASREKGKTYEQDF. The CDR3 nucleotides are TGCGCCAGCAGAGAAAAGGGGAAAACCTACGAGCAGGACTTC.

This clonotype was seen only a few times. V usage is TRBV6-2 or TRBV6-3 and J usage is TRBJ1-5; a possible D gene is TRBD1 (5 bases). This CDR3 region has 15 residues. Germline values: CDR1 MNHEY, CDR2 SVGEGT. Between the trimmed V and J ends, which lost 10 bases and 3 bases, there was a span of 19 bases. CDR3 in DNA: TGTGCCACCACTCTGCGGGGACTGATCAATCAGCCCCAGCATTTT. Its translation is CATTLRGLINQPQHF.

This clonotype was observed a handful of times. This chain connects TRBV20-1 to TRBJ2-3, with D unclear. The V end lost 0 bases, the J end lost 2 bases, and 12 bases lay between the germline ends. The CDR3 length is 15 residues. Per the germline V gene, CDR1 is DFQATT and CDR2 is SNEGSKA (reference sequence). CDR3 residues: CSARDLYSNTDTQYF. CDR3 nucleotide sequence: TGCAGTGCTAGAGATCTGTATAGCAACACAGATACGCAGTATTTT.